This TCR beta chain was sequenced in a study of blood T cell repertoires in COVID-19. Trimming shortened V by 4 bases and J by 0 bases, and 4 bases separated the two germline ends. Germline assignment: CDR1 MGHRA and CDR2 YSYEKL. This CDR3 comprises 13 residues. Assay: immunoSEQ multiplex PCR; the TCRdb copy retains only in-frame clones and omits some. Of 250,000 or so clones in the sample, about 85% are singletons; the top ten hold roughly 6.7%. Sequencing was carried out using PBMCs or T cells enriched from blood (not recorded which). The chain couples TRBV4-1 to TRBJ1-5; no definite D call. This receptor was obtained from a woman in her forties or fifties who had been exposed to COVID-19. The CDR3: CASSPHSNQPQHF. CDR3 DNA: TGCGCCAGCAGCCCCCATAGCAATCAGCCCCAGCATTTT.